This T cell receptor (beta chain) was documented in a study of blood T cell repertoires in COVID-19. For the study at large: The samples span acute and convalescent COVID-19 from the United States, Italy and Spain. In each case, the material was cDNA or gDNA derived from T cells, B-cell-depleted T cells, or PBMCs.

Germline CDR1 and CDR2: SQVTM and ANQGSEA. Trimming cost V 3 bases and J 8 bases, with 20 bases left between them. CDR3 length: 15 residues. Living in under 30 US areas, the participants were between 18 and 89 years of age. TCRdb's copy holds only in-frame clones and misses some; the assay was immunoSEQ multiplex PCR. Of approximately 360,000 clones listed, 85% to 90% are singletons. V is TRBV29-1 and J is TRBJ2-1; maybe TRBD2 (5 bases). The sample comprised PBMCs or T cells enriched from blood (not recorded which). This clonotype originated in a woman between 25 and 40 years old with acute COVID-19. CDR3 DNA: TGCAGCGTTGATTCACTAGTGGGCCCTAGTGATGAGCAGTTCTTC. Its protein product is CSVDSLVGPSDEQFF.